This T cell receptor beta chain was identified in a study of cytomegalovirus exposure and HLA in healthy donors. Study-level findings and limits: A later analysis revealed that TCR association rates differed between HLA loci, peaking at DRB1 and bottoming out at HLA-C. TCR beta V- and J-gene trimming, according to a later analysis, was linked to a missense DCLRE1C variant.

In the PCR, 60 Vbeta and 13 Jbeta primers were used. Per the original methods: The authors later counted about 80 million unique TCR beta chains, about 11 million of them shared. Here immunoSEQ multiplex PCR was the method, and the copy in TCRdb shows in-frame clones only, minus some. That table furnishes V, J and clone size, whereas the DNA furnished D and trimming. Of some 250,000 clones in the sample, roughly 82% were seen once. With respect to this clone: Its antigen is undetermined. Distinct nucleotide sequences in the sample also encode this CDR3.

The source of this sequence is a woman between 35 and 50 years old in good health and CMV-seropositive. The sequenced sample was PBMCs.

The CDR3 nucleotides are TGTGCCAGCAGCCCACGGACAGATTATGGCTACACCTTC. Translation: CASSPRTDYGYTF. The V call is TRBV9, the J call TRBJ1-2; TRBD1 might be the D (6 bases). The germline V gene has CDR1 SGDLS and CDR2 YYNGEE. V was cut by 4 bases and J by 5 bases, with 12 bases left in between. The CDR3 is made up of 13 amino acids.